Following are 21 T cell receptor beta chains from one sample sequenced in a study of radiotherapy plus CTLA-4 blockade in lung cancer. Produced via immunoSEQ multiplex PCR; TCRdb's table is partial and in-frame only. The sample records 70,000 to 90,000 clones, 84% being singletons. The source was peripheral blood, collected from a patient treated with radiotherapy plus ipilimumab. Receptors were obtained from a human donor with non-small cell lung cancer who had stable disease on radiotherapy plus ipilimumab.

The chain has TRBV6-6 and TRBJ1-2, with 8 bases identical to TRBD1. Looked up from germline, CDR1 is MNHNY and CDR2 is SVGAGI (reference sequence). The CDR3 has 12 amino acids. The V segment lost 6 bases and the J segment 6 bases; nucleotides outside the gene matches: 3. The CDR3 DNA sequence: TGTGCCAGCAGGGAGGGACAGGATGGCTACACCTTC. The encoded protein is CASREGQDGYTF.

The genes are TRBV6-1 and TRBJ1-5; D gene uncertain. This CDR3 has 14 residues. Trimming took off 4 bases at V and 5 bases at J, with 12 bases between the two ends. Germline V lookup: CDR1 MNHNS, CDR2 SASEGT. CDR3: CASSVIGTDQPQHF. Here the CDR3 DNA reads TGTGCCAGCAGTGTAATAGGAACAGATCAGCCCCAGCATTTT.

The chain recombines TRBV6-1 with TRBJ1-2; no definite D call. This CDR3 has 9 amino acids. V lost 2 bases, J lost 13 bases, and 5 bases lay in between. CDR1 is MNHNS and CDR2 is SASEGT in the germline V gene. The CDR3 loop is CASSELPTF. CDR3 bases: TGTGCCAGCAGTGAATTGCCCACCTTC.

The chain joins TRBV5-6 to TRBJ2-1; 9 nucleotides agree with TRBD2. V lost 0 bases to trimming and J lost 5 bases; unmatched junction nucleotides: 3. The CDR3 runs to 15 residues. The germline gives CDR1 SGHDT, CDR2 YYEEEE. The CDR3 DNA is TGTGCCAGCAGCTTGGGGAGACTAGCGGACAATGAGCAGTTCTTC. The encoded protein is CASSLGRLADNEQFF.

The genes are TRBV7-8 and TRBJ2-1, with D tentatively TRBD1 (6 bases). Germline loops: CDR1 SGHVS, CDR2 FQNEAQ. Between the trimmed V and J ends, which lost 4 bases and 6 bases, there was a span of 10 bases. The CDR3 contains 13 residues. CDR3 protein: CASSSGAANEQFF. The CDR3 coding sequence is TGTGCCAGCAGCTCAGGGGCGGCCAATGAGCAGTTCTTC.

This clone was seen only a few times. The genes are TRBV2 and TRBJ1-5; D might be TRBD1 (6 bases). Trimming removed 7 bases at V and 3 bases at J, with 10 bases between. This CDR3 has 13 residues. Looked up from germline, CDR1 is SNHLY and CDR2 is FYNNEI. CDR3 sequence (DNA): TGTGCCAGCACACAGGGATTCAATCAGCCCCAGCATTTT. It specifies CASTQGFNQPQHF.

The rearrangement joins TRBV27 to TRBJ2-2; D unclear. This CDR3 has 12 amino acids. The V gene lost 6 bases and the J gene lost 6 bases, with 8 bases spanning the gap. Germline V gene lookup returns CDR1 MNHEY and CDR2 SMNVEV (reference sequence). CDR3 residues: CASSRVAGELFF. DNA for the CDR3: TGTGCCAGCAGCCGAGTGGCCGGGGAGCTGTTTTTT.

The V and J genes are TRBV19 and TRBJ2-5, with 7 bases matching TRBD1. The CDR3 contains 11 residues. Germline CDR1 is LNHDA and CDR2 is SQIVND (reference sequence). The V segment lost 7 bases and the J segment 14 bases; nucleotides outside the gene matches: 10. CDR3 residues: CASIYRDSKYF. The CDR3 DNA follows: TGTGCCAGTATATACCGGGACAGCAAATACTTC.

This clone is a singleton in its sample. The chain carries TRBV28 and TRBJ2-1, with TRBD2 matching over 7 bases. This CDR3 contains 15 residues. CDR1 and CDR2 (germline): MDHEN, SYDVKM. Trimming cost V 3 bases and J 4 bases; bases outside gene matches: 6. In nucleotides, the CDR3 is TGTGCCAGCAGTTTGGAAGCGGGGTCTTACAATGAGCAGTTCTTC. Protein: CASSLEAGSYNEQFF.

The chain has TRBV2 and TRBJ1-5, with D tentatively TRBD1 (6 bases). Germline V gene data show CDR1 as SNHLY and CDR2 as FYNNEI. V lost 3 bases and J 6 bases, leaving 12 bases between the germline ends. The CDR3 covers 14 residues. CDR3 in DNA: TGTGCCAGCAGTGACGCGGGGGCTGCTCAGCCCCAGCATTTT. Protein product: CASSDAGAAQPQHF.

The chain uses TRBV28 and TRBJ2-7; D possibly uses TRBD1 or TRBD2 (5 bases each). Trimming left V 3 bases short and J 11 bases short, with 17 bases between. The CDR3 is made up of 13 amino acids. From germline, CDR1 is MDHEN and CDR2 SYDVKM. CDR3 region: CASSLGPEGWEYF. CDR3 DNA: TGTGCCAGCAGTTTGGGGCCCGAGGGCTGGGAGTACTTC.

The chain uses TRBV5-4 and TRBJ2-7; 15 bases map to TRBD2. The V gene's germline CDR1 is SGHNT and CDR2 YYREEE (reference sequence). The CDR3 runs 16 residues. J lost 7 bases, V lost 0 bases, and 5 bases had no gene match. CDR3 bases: TGTGCCAGCAGCTTGGCCGGACTAGCGGGGGGGCGAGAGCAGTACTTC. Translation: CASSLAGLAGGREQYF.

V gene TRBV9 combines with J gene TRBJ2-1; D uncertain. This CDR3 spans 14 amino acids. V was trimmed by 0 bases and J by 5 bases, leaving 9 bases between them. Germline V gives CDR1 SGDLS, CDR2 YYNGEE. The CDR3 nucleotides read TGTGCCAGCAGCGTAGAGGGCCAGGACAATGAGCAGTTCTTC. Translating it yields CASSVEGQDNEQFF.

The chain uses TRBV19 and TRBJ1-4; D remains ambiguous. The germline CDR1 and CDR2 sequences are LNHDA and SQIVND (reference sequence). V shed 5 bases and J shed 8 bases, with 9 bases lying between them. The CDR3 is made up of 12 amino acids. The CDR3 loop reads CASSEAREKLFF. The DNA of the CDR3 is TGTGCCAGTAGTGAGGCGAGAGAAAAACTGTTTTTT.

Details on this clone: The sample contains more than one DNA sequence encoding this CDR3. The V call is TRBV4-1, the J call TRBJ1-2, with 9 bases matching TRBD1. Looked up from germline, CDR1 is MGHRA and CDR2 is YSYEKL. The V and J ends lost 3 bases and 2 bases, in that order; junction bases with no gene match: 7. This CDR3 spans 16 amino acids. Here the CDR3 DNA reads TGCGCCAGCAGCCAGGCGGGGACAGGGTCGAACTATGGCTACACCTTC. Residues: CASSQAGTGSNYGYTF.

In DNA, the CDR3 is TGCGCCAGCAGCTTGGTCCAGGCCAGCTCCTACAATGAGCAGTTCTTC. Amino acid sequence: CASSLVQASSYNEQFF. The genes are TRBV5-1 and TRBJ2-1; D unresolved. This CDR3 has 16 residues. Germline CDR1 and CDR2: SGHRS and YFSETQ. Deletions cut 0 bases from V and 0 bases from J, with 10 bases between.

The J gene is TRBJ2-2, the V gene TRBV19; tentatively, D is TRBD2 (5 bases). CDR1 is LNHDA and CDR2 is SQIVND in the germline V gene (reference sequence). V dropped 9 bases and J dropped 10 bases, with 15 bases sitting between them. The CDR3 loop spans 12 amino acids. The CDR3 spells CASGPLGEELFF. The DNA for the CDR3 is TGTGCCAGCGGACCCCTCGGGGAGGAGCTGTTTTTT. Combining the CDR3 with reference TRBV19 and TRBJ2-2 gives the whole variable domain DGGITQSPKYLFRKEGQNVTLSCEQNLNHDAMYWYRQDPGQGLRLIYYSQIVNDFQKGDIAEGYSVSREKKESFPLTVTSAQKNPTAFYLCASGPLGEELFFGEGSRLTVL.

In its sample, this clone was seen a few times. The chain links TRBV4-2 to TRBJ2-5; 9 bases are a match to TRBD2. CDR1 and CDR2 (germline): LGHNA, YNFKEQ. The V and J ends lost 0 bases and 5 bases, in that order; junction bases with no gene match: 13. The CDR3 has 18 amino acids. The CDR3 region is CASSQDLAAGGAIETQYF. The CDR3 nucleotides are TGTGCCAGCAGCCAAGACTTGGCGGCGGGGGGGGCCATTGAGACCCAGTACTTC.

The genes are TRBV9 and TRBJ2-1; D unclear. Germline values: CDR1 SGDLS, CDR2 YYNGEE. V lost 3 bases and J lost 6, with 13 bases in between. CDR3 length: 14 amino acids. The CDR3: CASSGNLVSNEQFF. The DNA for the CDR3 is TGTGCCAGCAGCGGGAACTTGGTAAGCAATGAGCAGTTCTTC.

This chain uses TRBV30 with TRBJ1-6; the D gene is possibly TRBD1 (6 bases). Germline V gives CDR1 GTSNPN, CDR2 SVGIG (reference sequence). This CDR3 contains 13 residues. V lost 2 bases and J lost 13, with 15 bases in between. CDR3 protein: CAWSSNRERPLHF. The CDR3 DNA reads TGTGCCTGGAGTTCCAACAGGGAGAGGCCCCTCCACTTT. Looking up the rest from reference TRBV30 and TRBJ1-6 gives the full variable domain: SQTIHQWPATLVQPVGSPLSLECTVEGTSNPNLYWYRQAAGRGLQLLFYSVGIGQISSEVPQNLSASRPQDRQFILSSKKLLLSDSGFYLCAWSSNRERPLHFGNGTRLTVT.

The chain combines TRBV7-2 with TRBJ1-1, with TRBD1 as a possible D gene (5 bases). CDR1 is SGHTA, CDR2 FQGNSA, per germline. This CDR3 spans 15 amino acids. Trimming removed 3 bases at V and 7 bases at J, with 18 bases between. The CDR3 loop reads CASSLMRGRIGEAFF. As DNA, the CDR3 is TGTGCCAGCAGCTTGATGCGGGGCCGCATCGGTGAAGCTTTCTTT. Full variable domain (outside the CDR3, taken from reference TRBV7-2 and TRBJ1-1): GAGVSQSPSNKVTEKGKDVELRCDPISGHTALYWYRQSLGQGLEFLIYFQGNSAPDKSGLPSDRFSAERTGGSVSTLTIQRTQQEDSAVYLCASSLMRGRIGEAFFGQGTRLTVV.